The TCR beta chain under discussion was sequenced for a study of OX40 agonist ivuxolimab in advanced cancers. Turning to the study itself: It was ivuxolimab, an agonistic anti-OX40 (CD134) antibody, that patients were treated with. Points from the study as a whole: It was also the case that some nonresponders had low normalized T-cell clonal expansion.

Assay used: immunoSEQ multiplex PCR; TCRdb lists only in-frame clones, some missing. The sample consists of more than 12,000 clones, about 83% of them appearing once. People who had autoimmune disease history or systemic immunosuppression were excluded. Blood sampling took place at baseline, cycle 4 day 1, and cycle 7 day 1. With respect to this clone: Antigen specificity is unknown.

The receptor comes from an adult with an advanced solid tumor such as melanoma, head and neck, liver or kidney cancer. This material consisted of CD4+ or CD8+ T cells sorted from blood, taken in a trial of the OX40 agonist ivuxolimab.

DNA of the CDR3: TGTGCCAGTTCACAGGACGGGGGTTGGACCCAGTACTTC. Its translation: CASSQDGGWTQYF. The V gene is TRBV19, the J gene TRBJ2-5, with a tentative D call TRBD2 (6 bases). V lost 8 bases and J lost 7, with 17 bases in between. The CDR3 length is 13 residues. Germline V gene sequence: CDR1 LNHDA, CDR2 SQIVND (reference sequence).